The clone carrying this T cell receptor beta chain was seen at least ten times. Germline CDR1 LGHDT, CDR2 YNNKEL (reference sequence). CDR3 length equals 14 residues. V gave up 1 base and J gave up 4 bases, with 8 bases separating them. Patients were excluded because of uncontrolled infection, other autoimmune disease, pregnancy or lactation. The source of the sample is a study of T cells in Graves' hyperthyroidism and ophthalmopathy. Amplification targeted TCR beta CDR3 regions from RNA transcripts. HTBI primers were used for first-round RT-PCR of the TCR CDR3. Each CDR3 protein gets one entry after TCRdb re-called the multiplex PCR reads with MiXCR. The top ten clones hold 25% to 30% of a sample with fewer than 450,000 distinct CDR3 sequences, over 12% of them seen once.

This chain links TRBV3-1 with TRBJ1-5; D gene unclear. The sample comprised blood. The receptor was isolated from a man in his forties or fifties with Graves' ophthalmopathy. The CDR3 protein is CASSQGARNQPQHF. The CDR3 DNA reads TGTGCCAGCAGCCAAGGGGCACGGAATCAGCCCCAGCATTTT.